This T cell receptor beta chain was identified in a study of T cell clonotyping in hematopoietic cell transplantation. In germline, CDR1 is SGHRS, CDR2 YFSETQ. The CDR3 sequence is 17 residues long. J was trimmed by 5 bases and V by 0 bases; bases with no gene match: 5. Clones were read by immunoSEQ multiplex PCR, and TCRdb kept only the in-frame ones, dropping some. In the table there are 6,300 or so clones, roughly 90% of which are singletons. Specimen: peripheral blood mononuclear cells, collected 180 days after allogeneic stem cell transplant. V is TRBV5-1 and J is TRBJ2-5; 15 bases map to TRBD2. This clonotype was obtained from a female patient aged 50-65 years who had an allogeneic stem cell transplant from an unrelated donor, so the T cells may come from the graft donor. Some clones in this sample may be carry-over from other donors' samples. The CDR3 coding sequence is TGCGCCAGCAGCTTGGGAGGGACTAGCGGGGGGATGGAGACCCAGTACTTC. Translating gives CASSLGGTSGGMETQYF.